This T cell receptor beta chain emerged from a study of T cell responses to AZD1222 COVID-19 vaccine. Findings and limits, study-wide: Receipt of two AZD1222 doses was followed by a rise in Spike-specific TCR breadth and depth. Donor demographics were predominantly white British with a female majority; clonal diversity may be underestimated. Reports say nearly half of spike-specific TCRs go after unmutated variant regions.

The germline V gene has CDR1 GTSNPN and CDR2 SVGIG (reference sequence). The CDR3 contains 13 residues. V was cut by 4 bases and J by 2 bases, with 11 bases left in between. On this clone itself: Its target is unknown.

Clones were sequenced by immunoSEQ multiplex PCR, and TCRdb holds only the in-frame ones, with some missing. The table lists tens of thousands of clones, approximately 88% of them singletons. The rearrangement links TRBV30 to TRBJ2-5, with D unresolved. This receptor was identified in an adult who received the AZD1222 COVID-19 vaccine. The sequences come from peripheral blood, collected 28 days after the second AZD1222 dose. In DNA, the CDR3 is TGTGCCTGGAATGACGAGAAACAAGAGACCCAGTACTTC. It is translated as CAWNDEKQETQYF.